This paragraph reports one T cell receptor (beta chain). The CDR3 totals 14 residues. Looked up from germline, CDR1 is SGHRS and CDR2 is YFSETQ. This sample stems from a study of T cells expressing NK-cell markers. TCRdb re-called the 5' RACE reads, yielding one record per CDR3 amino acid sequence without DNA. This sample's table reports 500,000 to 600,000 distinct CDR3 sequences. Sequenced: blood T cells: a sorted CD56 or NKG2C T cell subset, CD4+ or CD8+ T cells, or bulk PBMC T cells (not recorded which). The V call is TRBV5-1, the J call TRBJ1-1. This TCR was sampled from a man aged 18 to 30 in good health. CDR3 region: CASSLGGPSTEAFF.